This TCR beta chain was identified in a study of vaccination effects on CD4 cells after COVID-19 (dated 2022 in TCRdb). As for the study more broadly: Each participant got two doses of an mRNA SARS-CoV-2 vaccine, either BNT162b2 or mRNA-1273. The full study included fewer than eleven COVID-19 convalescent patients and several SARS-CoV-2-naive healthy vaccine recipients. The study compared SARS-CoV-2 spike-specific CD4+ TCR repertoires before and after mRNA vaccination in COVID-19 convalescent patients and infection-naive vaccine recipients. The Oncomine TCR Beta short-read assay on an Illumina iSeq 100 was used to sequence cultures from other donors in the study.

As regards this clone: Its specific antigen is unknown. Base qualities were left out, and no much larger clone turns up one base away.

The ViraFEST assay stimulated PBMC with viral peptide pools and then used TCR sequencing to identify antigen-specific CD4+ T cell clonotypes by expansion. After less than eleven days of culture, CD4+ T cells were isolated with the EasySep CD4+ T cell isolation kit. None of the healthy vaccine recipients had a prior SARS-CoV-2 infection, which was confirmed by nucleocapsid antibody tests that came back negative both before and after vaccination. Approximately 2 million PBMC per well were cultured with approximately 10 ug/ml peptides in IMDM containing approximately 4.7% human AB serum, approximately 9.1 IU/ml IL-2 and gentamicin. Half of the culture medium was replaced with fresh IL-2-containing medium on days 3 and 7. Unless otherwise noted, each peptide stimulation condition was cultured in triplicate wells. PBMC were separated from whole blood using Ficoll-Paque Plus gradient centrifugation and were then either cryopreserved at -140C or used fresh. The overlapping peptide pools covered the spike proteins of SARS-CoV-2 as well as those of the common cold coronaviruses HCoV-NL63, HCoV-OC43 and HCoV-229E. The QIAamp micro DNA kit was used to extract genomic DNA from the cultured CD4+ T cells.

The investigation overall reported the following: In healthy vaccine recipients, vaccine-induced clones were almost all SARS-CoV-2 mono-reactive, with only 1 of 255 being cross-reactive with common cold coronaviruses. The study was limited by a small number of convalescent patients, and early post-infection timepoints were lacking. Both infection-induced and vaccine-induced clones contracted markedly at late post-vaccination timepoints, which is consistent with waning T cell responses.

Libraries were constructed by the immunoSEQ multiplex PCR assay. DNA from the cultured and isolated CD4+ T cells underwent TCR beta CDR3 sequencing. As for the original processing: Non-productive TCR sequences were removed, reads were trimmed to the CDR3 region, and CDR3s of at least 7 amino acids were retained. Antigen-specific clonotypes were identified with the MANAFEST web app by comparing expansion in peptide wells against reference cultures. For clones to be considered positive, expansion at FDR<0.05 versus reference and all other wells, an odds ratio above 5, and a frequency above 0.1% in two replicate wells were required. Cross-reactive clonotypes were defined as significantly expanded in SARS-CoV-2 spike wells and in at least one common cold coronavirus spike condition. Levenshtein distance calculated with the stringdist R package was used to assess CDR3 similarity, and unrooted trees were constructed with ape in R 3.6.1. TCRdb limited this immuneACCESS table to in-frame rearrangements with V and J called. A share of clones is missing; checked studies link under half to unresolved V genes, and the rest is unexplained. V and J calls plus clone size are reproduced from that table; the DNA served to infer D and trimming. The sample table contains tens of thousands of clones; only one count was recorded for roughly 79% of them. The ten most abundant clones make up more than 5% of the sample.

Measured from the cysteine to the phenylalanine, the CDR3 is 17 residues long. The retained sequence is limited to the CDR3, 51 bases, with the frame set at the first base. V is pruned by 0 bases and J by 2 bases, leaving 5 bases of the junction without a gene match. The germline V gene (reference sequence) provides CDR1 LGHDT and CDR2 YNNKEL. The receptor's source is a human donor who received a COVID-19 vaccine. Recombination linked TRBV3-1 (or the pseudogene TRBV3-2) to TRBJ2-5, with TRBD2 matching 11 junction bases. Here the sequenced sample was CD4+ T cells from PBMCs cultured with HCoV-OC43 spike peptides, taken before COVID-19 vaccination. The intended sense of this specimen's cell subset or site label: HCoV-OC43 spike overlapping peptide pool stimulation. The CDR3 in this case is CASSQEAVAGGQETQYF. In nucleotides, the sequence is TGTGCCAGCAGCCAAGAGGCGGTAGCGGGGGGGCAAGAGACCCAGTACTTC.